These T cell receptor beta chains were read from a single sample in a study of blood T cell repertoires in COVID-19. Some clones are missing from TCRdb's copy, which holds only in-frame ones; the method was immunoSEQ multiplex PCR. The data hold approximately 100,000 clones, with 75% to 90% observed a single time. The source material was peripheral blood. These receptor sequences come from an elderly man with acute or convalescent COVID-19. Both conserved end residues are part of each CDR3. Fields, in order: clone size, D gene, V gene, J gene, CDR3 DNA, CDR3 protein. D genes are given only for firm matches. Part of the rows lack a size; the others show once, few, many or a class for expanded clones.

-	TRBD1	TRBV18	TRBJ2-7	TGTGCCAGCTCGGGGGGACAGGGATTCTACGAGCAGTACTTC	CASSGGQGFYEQYF
-	-	TRBV7-2	TRBJ1-5	TGTGCCAGCAGCTTTCTTGGAGGGCAGAGCAATCAGCCCCAGCATTTT	CASSFLGGQSNQPQHF
-	TRBD2	TRBV9	TRBJ2-3	TGTGCCAGCAGCGTACTAGCGGGAGGTTTCACGCAGTATTTT	CASSVLAGGFTQYF
-	TRBD2	TRBV7-8	TRBJ2-3	TGTGCCAGCAGCTTAGGTAGCGGGAGTTATACGCAGTATTTT	CASSLGSGSYTQYF
-	TRBD2	TRBV24-1	TRBJ2-5	TGTGCCACCAGTGAAGAAGCACTAGCGGGAGGTAGGGAGACCCAGTACTTC	CATSEEALAGGRETQYF
-	TRBD1	TRBV25-1	TRBJ1-5	TGTGCCAGCGGGGGGACAGTTGGAGGACAGCCCCAGCATTTT	CASGGTVGGQPQHF
-	-	TRBV7-3	TRBJ2-2	TGTGCCAGCAGCTTAACGGGGCCGAACACCGGGGAGCTGTTTTTT	CASSLTGPNTGELFF
-	TRBD1	TRBV6-6	TRBJ2-3	TGTGCCAGCAGCCCTAGGACAGGCTCGGATACGCAGTATTTT	CASSPRTGSDTQYF
-	-	TRBV5-1	TRBJ1-4	TGCGCCAGCAGCTTGGGGTCCGCCGGACAGAGGGGGAATGAAAAACTGTTTTTT	CASSLGSAGQRGNEKLFF
once	TRBD2	TRBV9	TRBJ2-2	TGTGCCAGCAGCGTCGGTAGCGGGACCTCCGGGGAGCTGTTTTTT	CASSVGSGTSGELFF
few	TRBD1	TRBV7-3	TRBJ2-2	TGTGCCAGCAGCCCTGACAGGGTGCCCGGGGAGCTGTTTTTT	CASSPDRVPGELFF
-	TRBD1	TRBV6-5	TRBJ2-5	TGTGCCAGCATCCGACAGGGGGCGGACCAAGAGACCCAGTACTTC	CASIRQGADQETQYF
-	-	TRBV7-6	TRBJ1-3	TGTGCCAGCAGCTTAACCCCCACCGGGAGCCCCGGGAGAAACACCATATATTTT	CASSLTPTGSPGRNTIYF
-	-	TRBV9	TRBJ1-3	TGTGCCAGCAGCGTTTTCTCCCTGGACACCTCCTTACGGTCTGGAAACACCATATATTTT	CASSVFSLDTSLRSGNTIYF
-	TRBD1	TRBV9	TRBJ1-6	TGTGCCAGCAGCCCGCCGGGACAGGGTTCTTCACCCCTCCACTTT	CASSPPGQGSSPLHF
once	-	TRBV11-2	TRBJ2-1	TGTGCCAGCAGCGTCGGACTTTTAATGGGCAATGAGCAGTTCTTC	CASSVGLLMGNEQFF
few	-	TRBV30	TRBJ1-4	TGTGCCTGGAGTCCCACCCTCCTGGCAAAACTGTTTTTT	CAWSPTLLAKLFF
-	-	TRBV28	TRBJ1-1	TGTGCCAGCAGTATTATAGTGGAGGGCACTGAAGCTTTCTTT	CASSIIVEGTEAFF
-	-	TRBV5-1	TRBJ1-1	TGCGCCAGCAGCTTGAGGAGTCGCACTGAAGCTTTCTTT	CASSLRSRTEAFF
-	TRBD1	TRBV18	TRBJ2-7	TGTGCCAGCTCACCACTGGACAGGGGGAACGAGCAGTACTTC	CASSPLDRGNEQYF
few	TRBD1	TRBV6-5	TRBJ2-7	TGTGCCAGCAGTTACTCGGCAGGGGGATCCTACGAGCAGTACTTC	CASSYSAGGSYEQYF
-	TRBD1	TRBV19	TRBJ1-6	TGTGCCAGTATTACCCCGGGGACAGAGTTTTATAATTCACCCCTCCACTTT	CASITPGTEFYNSPLHF
-	TRBD1	TRBV5-1	TRBJ1-1	TGCGCCAGCAGCTTGGGACAGGGGGCGGCTCTGAACACTGAAGCTTTCTTT	CASSLGQGAALNTEAFF
-	-	TRBV28	TRBJ1-4	TGTGCCAGCAGTCGGTTCGCACAGGGAATCGCAGTACGGGAAAAACTGTTTTTT	CASSRFAQGIAVREKLFF
-	TRBD1	TRBV20-1	TRBJ1-1	TGCAGTGCTAGTGACAGGGGGCAGGACACTGAAGCTTTCTTT	CSASDRGQDTEAFF
-	TRBD1	TRBV3-1/TRBV3-2	TRBJ2-5	TGTGCCAGCAGAAACAGGGGGCTGGGGGAGACCCAGTACTTC	CASRNRGLGETQYF
few	TRBD2	TRBV18	TRBJ2-1	TGTGCCAGCTCGCCCGGGGGGTTATGGTTCGATGAGCAGTTCTTC	CASSPGGLWFDEQFF
once	-	TRBV28	TRBJ2-3	TGTGCCAGCAGTTTATCCCGCGGATCGCAGTATTTT	CASSLSRGSQYF
-	-	TRBV11-1	TRBJ1-2	TGTGCCAGCAGCCATGCGGGGCAGCGGGGCTACACCTTC	CASSHAGQRGYTF
few	-	TRBV5-1	TRBJ2-7	TGCGCCAGCAGCTTGGCCGGGGTAGCGGCCTATGCTCTACCTTCCTACGAGCAGTACTTC	CASSLAGVAAYALPSYEQYF
-	-	TRBV18	TRBJ2-3	TGTGCCAGCTCACGACCGGGACTTAGCACAGATACGCAGTATTTT	CASSRPGLSTDTQYF
-	TRBD2	TRBV7-2	TRBJ2-2	TGTGCCAGCAGCCTCGGGGGAGGGCTGAACACCGGGGAGCTGTTTTTT	CASSLGGGLNTGELFF
-	-	TRBV14	TRBJ2-5	TGTGCCAGCAGCCAAGATCGTCGGTTGTACCAAGAGACCCAGTACTTC	CASSQDRRLYQETQYF
many	TRBD1	TRBV5-8	TRBJ1-4	TGTGCCAGCAGCTTGGACAGGGGGACTGAAAAACTGTTTTTT	CASSLDRGTEKLFF
-	-	TRBV20-1	TRBJ2-5	TGCACCACGGGAGAGACCCAGTACTTC	CTTGETQYF
-	-	TRBV27	TRBJ1-6	TGTGCCAGCAGCCCTAGGCGGGACCGTACTTACTCCTATAATTCACCCCTCCACTTT	CASSPRRDRTYSYNSPLHF
-	-	TRBV5-1	TRBJ2-7	TGCGCCAGCAGCTTGGACATCCGCTCCTACGAGCAGTACTTC	CASSLDIRSYEQYF
-	TRBD1	TRBV2	TRBJ1-1	TGTGCCAGCAGGACCCGAGGGGGCTTGAGTACTGAAGCTTTCTTT	CASRTRGGLSTEAFF
-	-	TRBV11-2	TRBJ1-5	TGTGCCAGCAGCTTAGACAGCTCGGGGCAGCCCCAGCATTTT	CASSLDSSGQPQHF
-	-	TRBV21-1	TRBJ2-3	TGTGCCAGCAACTCGAGACTAGCTTACGTAGCAGATACGCAGTATTTT	CASNSRLAYVADTQYF
-	-	TRBV5-6	TRBJ1-6	TGTGCCAGCAGCTTGCGTTCGATAGGACAAGATAATTCACCCCTCCACTTT	CASSLRSIGQDNSPLHF
-	-	TRBV10-3	TRBJ1-5	TGTGCCATCACAGACAGTAGCAATCAGCCCCAGCATTTT	CAITDSSNQPQHF
few	TRBD1	TRBV25-1	TRBJ2-7	TGTGCCAGCAGTAACAGGGGTTCCTACGAGCAGTACTTC	CASSNRGSYEQYF
-	TRBD2	TRBV7-9	TRBJ2-7	TGTGCCAGCAGCTTAGCGACCGGGACTAGCGGGATTCCTTACGAGCAGTACTTC	CASSLATGTSGIPYEQYF
-	TRBD2	TRBV4-2	TRBJ2-1	TGTGCCAGCAGCCTGACTAGCGGCTACAATGAGCAGTTCTTC	CASSLTSGYNEQFF
-	-	TRBV27	TRBJ1-2	TGTGCCAGCAGTTTAAAGGGAGGAGGCAACTATGGCTACACCTTC	CASSLKGGGNYGYTF
-	TRBD1	TRBV7-9	TRBJ1-4	TGTGCCAGCAGCCCAGGGACAGGGATTAATGAAAAACTGTTTTTT	CASSPGTGINEKLFF
-	TRBD1	TRBV6-2/TRBV6-3	TRBJ1-5	TGTGCCAGCAGTGGGACAGCTAGCAATCAGCCCCAGCATTTT	CASSGTASNQPQHF
-	-	TRBV6-5	TRBJ2-7	TGTGCCAGCAGTAACCGGGGGAGTACCTACGAGCAGTACTTC	CASSNRGSTYEQYF
-	-	TRBV28	TRBJ1-1	TGTGCCAGCAGTTTATCGGATGAACGACGGGACACTGAAGCTTTCTTT	CASSLSDERRDTEAFF